Sequencing of this T cell receptor beta chain was carried out in a study of OX40 agonist ivuxolimab in advanced cancers. Study overall: The group had a mean age of 60 years, ranged from roughly 23 to 90, and was 80% to 90% male. Study-level points and caveats: Antigen specificity of clonally expanded peripheral T cells was not established.

The germline gives CDR1 SGHRS, CDR2 YFSETQ. The CDR3 is 15 residues long. Unmatched junction bases numbered 5, after V lost 3 bases and J lost 4 bases. Profiled with immunoSEQ multiplex PCR; TCRdb holds only in-frame clones, not every one. The sample shows roughly 65,000 clones, around 90% of them seen only once. Remarks on this clone: Its antigen is not identified.

This TCR was sampled from an adult with an advanced solid tumor such as melanoma, head and neck, liver or kidney cancer. This chain joins TRBV5-1 and TRBJ1-4; 8 bases map to TRBD1. The sequencing used CD4+ or CD8+ T cells sorted from blood, collected in a trial of the OX40 agonist ivuxolimab. In nucleotides, the CDR3 is TGCGCCAGCAGCTATAGGACAGGGAATAATGAAAAACTGTTTTTT. Translated, it gives CASSYRTGNNEKLFF.